This is a list of T cell receptor beta chains from one sample in a study of CD8+CD57+ T cells in acquired aplastic anemia. MiXCR was run by TCRdb on the reads, yielding one entry per CDR3 protein. This table holds about 58,000 distinct CDR3 sequences, just over 55% found once. Sequencing was carried out using sorted CD4+, CD8+, or CD8+CD57+ T cells (not recorded which) from PBMCs. The receptor set was obtained from a human donor with aplastic anemia. CDR3s include the opening cysteine and the closing phenylalanine or tryptophan.

cdr3_length: 15
j_call: TRBJ2-5
v_call: TRBV2
cdr3_aa: CASAWRAGGQETQYF

cdr3_length: 14
j_call: TRBJ2-7
v_call: TRBV19
cdr3_aa: CASSIGTGWYEQYF

cdr3_length: 14
j_call: TRBJ1-1
v_call: TRBV19
cdr3_aa: CASSQDRGLTEAFF

cdr3_length: 12
j_call: TRBJ2-5
v_call: TRBV24-1
cdr3_aa: CASSDQSETQYF

cdr3_length: 13
j_call: TRBJ1-1
v_call: TRBV25-1
cdr3_aa: CASSEGFLAEAFF

cdr3_length: 10
j_call: TRBJ2-5
v_call: TRBV29-1
cdr3_aa: CSGKRETQYF

cdr3_length: 16
j_call: TRBJ2-5
v_call: TRBV7-2
cdr3_aa: CASSDGARAYQETQYF

cdr3_length: 14
j_call: TRBJ2-3
v_call: TRBV2
cdr3_aa: CASTLAENTDTQYF

cdr3_length: 14
j_call: TRBJ1-2
v_call: TRBV5-1
cdr3_aa: CASSLEDSLQLPTF

cdr3_length: 13
j_call: TRBJ1-1
v_call: TRBV7-6
cdr3_aa: CASSSFHGAEAFF

cdr3_length: 14
j_call: TRBJ1-3
v_call: TRBV4-1
cdr3_aa: CASSQEGSGNTIYF

cdr3_length: 15
j_call: TRBJ2-3
v_call: TRBV5-1
cdr3_aa: CASSTGQVGTDTQYF

cdr3_length: 13
j_call: TRBJ2-7
v_call: TRBV15
cdr3_aa: CATSSRGLYEQYF

cdr3_length: 15
j_call: TRBJ2-1
v_call: TRBV7-2
cdr3_aa: CASSPGGSSYNEQFF

cdr3_length: 14
j_call: TRBJ1-2
v_call: TRBV15
cdr3_aa: CATSRDGEGYGYTF

cdr3_length: 12
j_call: TRBJ2-1
v_call: TRBV19
cdr3_aa: CASSTSRLVQFF

cdr3_length: 14
j_call: TRBJ2-1
v_call: TRBV5-1
cdr3_aa: CASSLDREGDEQFF

cdr3_length: 14
j_call: TRBJ2-5
v_call: TRBV7-8
cdr3_aa: CASSNGTPQETQYF

cdr3_length: 14
j_call: TRBJ2-3
v_call: TRBV20-1
cdr3_aa: CSVRGGWGTDTQYF

cdr3_length: 15
j_call: TRBJ2-6
v_call: TRBV4-1
cdr3_aa: CASGTPSSGANVLTF

cdr3_length: 14
j_call: TRBJ2-1
v_call: TRBV10-3
cdr3_aa: CAIKGRVSADEQFF

cdr3_length: 13
j_call: TRBJ1-5
v_call: TRBV10-3
cdr3_aa: CAIGQDSNQPQHF

cdr3_length: 13
j_call: TRBJ1-6
v_call: TRBV7-9
cdr3_aa: CASSQATYSPLHF

cdr3_length: 15
j_call: TRBJ1-2
v_call: TRBV2
cdr3_aa: CASSEITEEDYGYTF

cdr3_length: 15
j_call: TRBJ1-4
v_call: TRBV2
cdr3_aa: CASSQPGQGNEKLFF